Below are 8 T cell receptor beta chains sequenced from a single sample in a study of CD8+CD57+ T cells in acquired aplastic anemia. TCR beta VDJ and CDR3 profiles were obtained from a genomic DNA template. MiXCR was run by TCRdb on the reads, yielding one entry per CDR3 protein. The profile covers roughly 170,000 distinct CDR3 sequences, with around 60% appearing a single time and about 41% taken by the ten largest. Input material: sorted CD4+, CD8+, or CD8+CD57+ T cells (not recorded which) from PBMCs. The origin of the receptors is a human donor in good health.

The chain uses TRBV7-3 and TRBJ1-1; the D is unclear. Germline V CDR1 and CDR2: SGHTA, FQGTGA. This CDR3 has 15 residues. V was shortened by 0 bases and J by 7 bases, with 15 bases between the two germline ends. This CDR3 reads CASSLTEVTGIEAFF. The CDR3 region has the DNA TGTGCCAGCAGCTTAACAGAGGTAACGGGCATTGAAGCTTTCTTT. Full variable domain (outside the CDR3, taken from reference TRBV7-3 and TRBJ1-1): GAGVSQTPSNKVTEKGKYVELRCDPISGHTALYWYRQSLGQGPEFLIYFQGTGAADDSGLPNDRFFAVRPEGSVSTLKIQRTERGDSAVYLCASSLTEVTGIEAFFGQGTRLTVV.

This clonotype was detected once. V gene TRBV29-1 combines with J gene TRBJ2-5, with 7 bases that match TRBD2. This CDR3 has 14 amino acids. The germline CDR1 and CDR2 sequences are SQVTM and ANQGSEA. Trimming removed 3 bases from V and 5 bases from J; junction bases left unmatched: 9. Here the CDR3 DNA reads TGCAGCGTTGAGTGGGGGACCGGGAGGGAGACCCAGTACTTC. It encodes CSVEWGTGRETQYF. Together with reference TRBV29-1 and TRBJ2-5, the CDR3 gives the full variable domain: SAVISQKPSRDICQRGTSLTIQCQVDSQVTMMFWYRQQPGQSLTLIATANQGSEATYESGFVIDKFPISRPNLTFSTLTVSNMSPEDSSIYLCSVEWGTGRETQYFGPGTRLLVL.

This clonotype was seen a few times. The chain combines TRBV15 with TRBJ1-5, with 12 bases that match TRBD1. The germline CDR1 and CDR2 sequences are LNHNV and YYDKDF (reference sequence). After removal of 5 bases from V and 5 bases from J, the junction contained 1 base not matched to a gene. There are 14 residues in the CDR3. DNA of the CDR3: TGTGCCACCAGCCGGGACAGGGGGCATCAGCCCCAGCATTTT. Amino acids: CATSRDRGHQPQHF. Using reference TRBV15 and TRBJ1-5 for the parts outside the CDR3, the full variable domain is DAMVIQNPRYQVTQFGKPVTLSCSQTLNHNVMYWYQQKSSQAPKLLFHYYDKDFNNEADTPDNFQSRRPNTSFCFLDIRSPGLGDTAMYLCATSRDRGHQPQHFGDGTRLSIL.

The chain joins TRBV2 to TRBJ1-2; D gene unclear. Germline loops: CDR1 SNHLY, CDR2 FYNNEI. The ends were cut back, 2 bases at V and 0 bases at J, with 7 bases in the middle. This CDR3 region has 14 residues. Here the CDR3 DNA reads TGTGCCAGCAGTGAACCCCTCTCTAACTATGGCTACACCTTC. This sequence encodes CASSEPLSNYGYTF.

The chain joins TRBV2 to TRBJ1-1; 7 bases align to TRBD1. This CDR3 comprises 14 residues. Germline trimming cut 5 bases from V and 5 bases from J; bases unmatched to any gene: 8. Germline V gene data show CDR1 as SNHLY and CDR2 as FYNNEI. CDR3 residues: CASSYNRGGTEAFF. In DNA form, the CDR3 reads TGTGCCAGCAGTTACAACAGGGGAGGGACTGAAGCTTTCTTT.

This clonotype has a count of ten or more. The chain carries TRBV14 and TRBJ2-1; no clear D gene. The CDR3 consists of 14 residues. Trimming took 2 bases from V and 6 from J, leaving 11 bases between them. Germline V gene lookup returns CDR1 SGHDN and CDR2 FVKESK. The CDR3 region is CASSQPTTSNEQFF. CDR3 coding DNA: TGTGCCAGCAGCCAACCGACGACCAGCAATGAGCAGTTCTTC.

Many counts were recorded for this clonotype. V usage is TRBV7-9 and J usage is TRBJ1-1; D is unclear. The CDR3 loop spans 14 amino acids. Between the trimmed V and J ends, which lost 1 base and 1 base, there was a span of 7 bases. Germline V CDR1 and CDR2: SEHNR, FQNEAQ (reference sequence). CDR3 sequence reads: CASSLGGANTEAFF. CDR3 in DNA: TGTGCCAGCAGCTTAGGAGGTGCGAACACTGAAGCTTTCTTT.

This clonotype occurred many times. The chain's CDR3 is CSARVLDINEQFF. The DNA for the CDR3 is TGCAGTGCTAGAGTGTTAGATATCAATGAGCAGTTCTTC. The rearrangement joins TRBV20-1 to TRBJ2-1; D is uncertain. Germline V gives CDR1 DFQATT, CDR2 SNEGSKA (reference sequence). This CDR3 has 13 residues. Trimming removed 1 base at V and 6 bases at J, with 10 bases between.